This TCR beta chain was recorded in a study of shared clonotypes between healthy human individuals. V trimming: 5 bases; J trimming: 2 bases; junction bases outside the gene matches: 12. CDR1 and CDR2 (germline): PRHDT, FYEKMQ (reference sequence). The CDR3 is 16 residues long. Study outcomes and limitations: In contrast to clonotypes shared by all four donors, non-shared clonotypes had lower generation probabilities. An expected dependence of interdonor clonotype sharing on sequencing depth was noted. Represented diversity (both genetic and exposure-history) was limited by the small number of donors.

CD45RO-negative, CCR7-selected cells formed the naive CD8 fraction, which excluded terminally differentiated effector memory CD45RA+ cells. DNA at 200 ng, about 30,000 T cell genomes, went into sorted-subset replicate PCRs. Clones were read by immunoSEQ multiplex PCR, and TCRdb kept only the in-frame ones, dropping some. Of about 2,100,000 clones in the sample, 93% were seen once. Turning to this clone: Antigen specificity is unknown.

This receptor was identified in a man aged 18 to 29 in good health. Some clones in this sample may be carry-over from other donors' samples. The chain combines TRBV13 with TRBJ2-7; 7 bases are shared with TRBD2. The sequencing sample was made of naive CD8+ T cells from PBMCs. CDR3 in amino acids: CASSPPAAGVPYEQYF. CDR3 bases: TGTGCCAGCAGCCCTCCCGCGGCGGGGGTCCCCTACGAGCAGTACTTC. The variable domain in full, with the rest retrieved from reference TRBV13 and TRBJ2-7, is AAGVIQSPRHLIKEKRETATLKCYPIPRHDTVYWYQQGPGQDPQFLISFYEKMQSDKGSIPDRFSAQQFSDYHSELNMSSLELGDSALYFCASSPPAAGVPYEQYFGPGTRLTVT.